The 17 T cell receptor beta chains below come from one sample, sequenced in a study of shared clonotypes between healthy human individuals. Repertoires were generated with immunoSEQ multiplex PCR, while TCRdb's copy carries only in-frame clones and drops some. The profile shows about 480,000 clones, 75% to 80% of them singletons. Source material: PBMCs. The source of these receptors is a woman aged 40 to 50 in good health. Some clones in this sample may be carry-over from other donors' samples.

The rearrangement joins TRBV2 to TRBJ2-3; tentative D call: TRBD2 (6 bases). The CDR3 sequence is 16 residues long. V was trimmed by 3 bases and J by 0 bases, leaving 13 bases between them. Germline V gene lookup returns CDR1 SNHLY and CDR2 FYNNEI. CDR3 nucleotides: TGTGCCAGCAGTGATATGAGGACTACTAGCACAGATACGCAGTATTTT. Translated, it gives CASSDMRTTSTDTQYF.

V usage is TRBV11-2 and J usage is TRBJ1-1; D perhaps matches TRBD1 (6 bases). CDR3 size: 14 residues. V lost 1 base, J lost 4 bases, and 10 bases lay in between. Germline V CDR1 and CDR2: SGHAT, FQNNGV. This CDR3 reads CASSLAQGGTEAFF. DNA for the CDR3: TGTGCCAGCAGCTTAGCACAGGGAGGCACTGAAGCTTTCTTT.

This clone was observed many times. This chain connects TRBV7-6 to TRBJ2-4; 12 bases agree with TRBD2. Unmatched junction bases numbered 6, after V lost 0 bases and J lost 6 bases. The CDR3 loop spans 17 amino acids. Per the germline V gene, CDR1 is SGHVS and CDR2 is FNYEAQ. CDR3 protein: CASSLAPSGRGGNIQYF. The DNA of the CDR3 is TGTGCCAGCAGCTTAGCCCCTAGCGGGAGGGGTGGAAACATTCAGTACTTC.

V and J are TRBV5-1 and TRBJ2-7, with 12 nucleotides matching TRBD1. This CDR3 region has 15 residues. The junction had 4 bases not matched to a gene; V was cut back by 4 bases and J by 2 bases. Germline assignment: CDR1 SGHRS and CDR2 YFSETQ. CDR3 nucleotide sequence: TGCGCCAGCAGCACGGGACAGGGGGCGACCTACGAGCAGTACTTC. It specifies CASSTGQGATYEQYF. The whole variable domain, remainder taken from reference TRBV5-1 and TRBJ2-7, is KAGVTQTPRYLIKTRGQQVTLSCSPISGHRSVSWYQQTPGQGLQFLFEYFSETQRNKGNFPGRFSGRQFSNSRSEMNVSTLELGDSALYLCASSTGQGATYEQYFGPGTRLTVT.

The chain has TRBV7-9 and TRBJ1-1; TRBD1 matches 10 bases. This CDR3 has 15 amino acids. V gave up 4 bases and J gave up 3 bases; unmatched junction bases: 5. CDR1 is SEHNR, CDR2 FQNEAQ, per germline (reference sequence). The CDR3 nucleotides read TGTGCCAGCAGCTCAGAGACAGGGGGCCACACTGAAGCTTTCTTT. Encoded protein: CASSSETGGHTEAFF.

The J gene is TRBJ2-7, the V gene TRBV2, with D possibly called TRBD1 or TRBD2 (5 bases each). This CDR3 is 14 amino acids long. Germline V gene sequence: CDR1 SNHLY, CDR2 FYNNEI. V lost 8 bases to trimming and J lost 7 bases, with 21 bases between them. The CDR3 DNA is TGTGCCAGCCGCTTAGGGACCGCCGTAAATGAGCAGTACTTC. It encodes CASRLGTAVNEQYF.

Here the CDR3 reads CAVFGGNYYEQYF. CDR3 nucleotides: TGTGCTGTGTTTGGGGGGAATTACTACGAGCAGTACTTC. V usage is TRBV2 and J usage is TRBJ2-7; D is possibly TRBD2 (6 bases). Germline V gene lookup returns CDR1 SNHLY and CDR2 FYNNEI. This CDR3 has 13 residues.

The table lists this clone with a few counts. Other DNA sequences in this sample translate to the same CDR3. The chain couples TRBV2 to TRBJ1-3; D call uncertain. The CDR3 sequence is 14 residues long. Trimming pared 2 bases from V and 0 bases from J, leaving 5 bases between. Germline-derived CDR1 and CDR2 are SNHLY and FYNNEI. The CDR3 DNA reads as TGTGCCAGCAGTGAACTCCTCTCTGGAAACACCATATATTTT. Translating gives CASSELLSGNTIYF. The full variable domain, in which reference TRBV2 and TRBJ1-3 provide the parts outside the CDR3, is EPEVTQTPSHQVTQMGQEVILRCVPISNHLYFYWYRQILGQKVEFLVSFYNNEISEKSEIFDDQFSVERPDGSNFTLKIRSTKLEDSAMYFCASSELLSGNTIYFGEGSWLTVV.

The chain employs TRBV4-1 and TRBJ1-1; D remains unclear. V dropped 3 bases and J dropped 0 bases, with 11 bases sitting between them. Germline V gene sequence: CDR1 MGHRA, CDR2 YSYEKL. The CDR3 contains 15 residues. The CDR3 nucleotides are TGCGCCAGCAGCCAGAGGGTTTGGGTGAACACTGAAGCTTTCTTT. It specifies CASSQRVWVNTEAFF.

The rearrangement joins TRBV6-5 to TRBJ2-1, with TRBD2 matching over 16 bases. V gave up 2 bases and J gave up 7 bases; unmatched junction bases: 2. The CDR3 is 16 residues long. The germline gives CDR1 MNHEY, CDR2 SVGAGI. The CDR3 spells CASSYQGLAGGNEQFF. In DNA, the CDR3 is TGTGCCAGCAGTTACCAGGGACTAGCGGGAGGGAATGAGCAGTTCTTC.

This clone was counted once. The genes are TRBV28 and TRBJ2-2; 9 nucleotides agree with TRBD1. Germline-derived CDR1 and CDR2 are MDHEN and SYDVKM. V trimming: 4 bases; J trimming: 4 bases; junction bases outside the gene matches: 7. This CDR3 has 16 amino acids. The CDR3: CASSSYRGLGTGELFF. CDR3 DNA: TGTGCCAGCAGTTCTTACAGGGGGCTCGGCACCGGGGAGCTGTTTTTT.

This rearrangement joins TRBV7-6 to TRBJ2-1; 10 nucleotides align to TRBD2. The CDR3 totals 15 residues. Trimming at V came to 6 bases and at J to 2 bases, leaving 4 bases not matched to a gene. Germline-derived CDR1 and CDR2 are SGHVS and FNYEAQ. This CDR3 is CASSSGLAAYNEQFF. CDR3 nucleotides: TGTGCCAGCAGTTCCGGACTAGCGGCCTACAATGAGCAGTTCTTC. Supplemented by reference TRBV7-6 and TRBJ2-1, the full variable domain reads GAGVSQSPRYKVTKRGQDVALRCDPISGHVSLYWYRQALGQGPEFLTYFNYEAQQDKSGLPNDRFSAERPEGSISTLTIQRTEQRDSAMYRCASSSGLAAYNEQFFGPGTRLTVL.

The J gene is TRBJ2-7, the V gene TRBV6-4, with 11 bases that match TRBD2. V dropped 5 bases and J dropped 4; count of bases not matched to a gene: 16. From germline, CDR1 is MRHNA and CDR2 SNTAGT. CDR3 length equals 18 residues. In DNA, the CDR3 is TGTGCCAGCAGTCCGCGTCCACCACTAGCGGGAGCCTGGTACGAGCAGTACTTC. Amino acids: CASSPRPPLAGAWYEQYF.

The rearrangement links TRBV27 to TRBJ1-1; weak D call: TRBD1 (5 bases). This CDR3 contains 15 residues. Between the trimmed V and J ends, which lost 2 bases and 1 base, there was a span of 11 bases. CDR1 MNHEY and CDR2 SMNVEV come from the germline V gene (reference sequence). The CDR3 sequence is CASSLSGTPNTEAFF. The CDR3 DNA follows: TGTGCCAGCAGTTTAAGTGGGACCCCGAACACTGAAGCTTTCTTT.

V is TRBV28 and J is TRBJ2-2; 7 nucleotides match TRBD2. The V segment lost 3 bases and the J segment 6 bases; nucleotides outside the gene matches: 10. The CDR3 sequence is 16 residues long. Germline V gene data show CDR1 as MDHEN and CDR2 as SYDVKM. The CDR3 sequence: CASSLSAGASSGELFF. CDR3 sequence (DNA): TGTGCCAGCAGTTTGTCGGCGGGAGCCTCATCCGGGGAGCTGTTTTTT.

In DNA, the CDR3 is TGTGCCAGCAGTTACCGGCAGGGAGCCTACGAGCAGTACTTC. This encodes CASSYRQGAYEQYF. The chain employs TRBV6-5 and TRBJ2-7, with D possibly being TRBD1 or TRBD2 (5 bases each). Germline lookup yields CDR1 MNHEY and CDR2 SVGAGI. The CDR3 totals 14 residues. V lost 2 bases, J lost 2 bases, and 10 bases lay in between.

The CDR3 sequence is CASSSGNEQFF. The CDR3 region has the DNA TGTGCCAGCAGTAGCGGTAATGAGCAGTTCTTC. The rearrangement links TRBV6-6 to TRBJ2-1, with D perhaps TRBD2 (5 bases). Germline V gives CDR1 MNHNY, CDR2 SVGAGI (reference sequence). V lost 5 bases and J lost 7, with 6 bases in between. The CDR3 runs to 11 residues.